This is a list of T cell receptor beta chains from one sample in a study of blood T cell repertoires in COVID-19. Produced via immunoSEQ multiplex PCR; TCRdb's table is partial and in-frame only. Among some 120,000 clones, roughly 84% were seen once, and the ten largest hold approximately 12%. Source material: peripheral blood. The origin of the receptors is a young woman who had recovered from COVID-19. Both conserved end residues are part of each CDR3. A D gene is named only where the DNA matches it firmly. Some rows mark clone size as missing; the rest say once, few, many or name a class of expanded clone.

J gene: TRBJ1-4
D gene: -
V gene: TRBV9
clone size: -
CDR3 protein: CASSVDQGFNEKLFF
CDR3 DNA: TGTGCCAGCAGCGTCGACCAGGGTTTTAATGAAAAACTGTTTTTT

J gene: TRBJ2-3
D gene: TRBD2
V gene: TRBV6-5
clone size: -
CDR3 protein: CASRGLADTDTQYF
CDR3 DNA: TGTGCCAGCAGGGGACTAGCGGACACAGATACGCAGTATTTT

J gene: TRBJ2-7
D gene: -
V gene: TRBV7-6
clone size: -
CDR3 protein: CASSLAVVGLHEQYF
CDR3 DNA: TGTGCCAGCAGCTTAGCGGTAGTTGGACTACACGAGCAGTACTTC

J gene: TRBJ1-5
D gene: TRBD1
V gene: TRBV6-1
clone size: -
CDR3 protein: CASSGGLKPGQGSNQPQHF
CDR3 DNA: TGTGCCAGCAGTGGGGGACTCAAACCGGGACAGGGAAGTAATCAGCCCCAGCATTTT

J gene: TRBJ1-1
D gene: TRBD1
V gene: TRBV19
clone size: -
CDR3 protein: CASTDRGRTEAFF
CDR3 DNA: TGTGCCAGTACCGACAGGGGGCGAACTGAAGCTTTCTTT

J gene: TRBJ2-2
D gene: TRBD2
V gene: TRBV2
clone size: -
CDR3 protein: CASSTSGRVNTGELFF
CDR3 DNA: TGTGCCAGCTCGACTAGCGGGAGGGTGAACACCGGGGAGCTGTTTTTT

J gene: TRBJ2-2
D gene: TRBD2
V gene: TRBV9
clone size: -
CDR3 protein: CASSEGSGGKVGELFF
CDR3 DNA: TGTGCCAGCAGCGAAGGTAGCGGGGGGAAGGTCGGGGAGCTGTTTTTT

J gene: TRBJ1-6
D gene: -
V gene: TRBV12-2
clone size: once
CDR3 protein: CASRFILWLASSYNSPLHF
CDR3 DNA: TGTGCAAGTCGCTTTATCCTATGGCTTGCTAGCTCCTATAATTCACCCCTCCACTTT

J gene: TRBJ2-7
D gene: TRBD2
V gene: TRBV5-4
clone size: once
CDR3 protein: CASSPTSGGINYEQYF
CDR3 DNA: TGTGCCAGCAGCCCTACTAGCGGGGGGATTAACTACGAGCAGTACTTC

J gene: TRBJ2-7
D gene: TRBD2
V gene: TRBV7-9
clone size: -
CDR3 protein: CASSSTSGRTYEQYF
CDR3 DNA: TGTGCCAGCAGCTCGACTAGCGGGAGAACTTACGAGCAGTACTTC

J gene: TRBJ2-7
D gene: -
V gene: TRBV6-5
clone size: -
CDR3 protein: CASSYSTSYEQYF
CDR3 DNA: TGTGCCAGCAGTTACTCGACATCTTACGAGCAGTACTTC

J gene: TRBJ2-7
D gene: TRBD1
V gene: TRBV11-3
clone size: -
CDR3 protein: CASSLDRSYEQYF
CDR3 DNA: TGTGCCAGCAGCTTGGACAGGTCCTACGAGCAGTACTTC

J gene: TRBJ2-5
D gene: TRBD1
V gene: TRBV9
clone size: -
CDR3 protein: CASSVEDREQETQYF
CDR3 DNA: TGTGCCAGCAGCGTAGAGGACAGGGAGCAAGAGACCCAGTACTTC

J gene: TRBJ2-1
D gene: TRBD1
V gene: TRBV6-6
clone size: -
CDR3 protein: CASSYKGTGPYNEQFF
CDR3 DNA: TGTGCCAGCAGTTACAAGGGGACAGGGCCCTACAATGAGCAGTTCTTC

J gene: TRBJ2-1
D gene: -
V gene: TRBV3-1/TRBV3-2
clone size: -
CDR3 protein: CASSQPHRNEQFF
CDR3 DNA: TGTGCCAGCAGCCAACCGCACAGGAATGAGCAGTTCTTC

J gene: TRBJ2-5
D gene: TRBD1
V gene: TRBV7-2
clone size: -
CDR3 protein: CASSSNVRTGAETQYF
CDR3 DNA: TGTGCCAGCAGCTCGAATGTGAGAACAGGGGCGGAGACCCAGTACTTC

J gene: TRBJ2-5
D gene: TRBD1
V gene: TRBV4-1
clone size: -
CDR3 protein: CASSLRGGTGEYQETQYF
CDR3 DNA: TGCGCCAGCAGCCTGAGGGGTGGGACAGGAGAGTACCAAGAGACCCAGTACTTC

J gene: TRBJ1-5
D gene: -
V gene: TRBV12-5
clone size: -
CDR3 protein: CASGFGENNQPQHF
CDR3 DNA: TGTGCTAGTGGTTTCGGGGAAAACAATCAGCCCCAGCATTTT

J gene: TRBJ2-1
D gene: -
V gene: TRBV18
clone size: once
CDR3 protein: CASSPLLFASEQFF
CDR3 DNA: TGTGCCAGCTCACCACTTCTTTTTGCGAGCGAGCAGTTCTTC

J gene: TRBJ2-2
D gene: TRBD2
V gene: TRBV7-2
clone size: -
CDR3 protein: CAGSFPGLAASNTGELFF
CDR3 DNA: TGTGCCGGATCCTTCCCGGGACTAGCGGCTTCGAACACCGGGGAGCTGTTTTTT

J gene: TRBJ2-1
D gene: TRBD2
V gene: TRBV6-6
clone size: few
CDR3 protein: CASSPLLAGGIDEQFF
CDR3 DNA: TGTGCCAGCAGTCCCCTATTAGCGGGAGGAATCGATGAGCAGTTCTTC

J gene: TRBJ2-5
D gene: TRBD1
V gene: TRBV7-7
clone size: -
CDR3 protein: CASSVGQGARETQYF
CDR3 DNA: TGTGCTAGCAGCGTGGGACAGGGGGCCCGGGAGACCCAGTACTTC